These 3 T cell receptor beta chains came from one sample sequenced in a study of CDR3 diversity in severe acne. Via MiXCR, TCRdb re-called the PCR reads, giving one row per CDR3 protein. The profile shows about 98,000 distinct CDR3 sequences, around 53% of them singletons. What was sequenced was blood. These receptors were obtained from a male donor with acne.

This chain uses TRBV10-3 with TRBJ2-5; no firm D call. Per the germline V gene, CDR1 is ENHRY and CDR2 is SYGVKD. CDR3 length: 15 residues. Trimming removed 0 bases from V and 2 bases from J, with 10 bases in between. The CDR3 loop is CAISESRSEQETQYF. Written as DNA, the CDR3 is TGTGCCATCAGTGAGTCGAGGAGCGAGCAAGAGACCCAGTACTTC.

A few counts support this clonotype. V usage is TRBV12-3 or TRBV12-4 and J usage is TRBJ2-4; 12 bases are a match to TRBD1. Germline trimming cut 1 base from V and 9 bases from J; bases unmatched to any gene: 4. This CDR3 contains 15 residues. The CDR3 DNA reads as TGTGCCAGCAGTTTAGGGGGGACAGGGGGCGGCATTCAGTACTTC. This gives the protein CASSLGGTGGGIQYF.

About this clonotype: One end of the junction does not line up with germline, which may come from a read error. The rearrangement joins TRBV11-2 to TRBJ2-7; no definite D call. The CDR3 is 14 residues long. Germline loops: CDR1 SGHAT, CDR2 FQNNGV. The CDR3 is CVSSSRTVSYEQYF. The CDR3 nucleotides are TGTGTCAGCAGCTCCAGGACGGTTTCCTACGAGCAGTACTTC. The full variable domain, with the rest looked up from reference TRBV11-2 and TRBJ2-7, is EAGVAQSPRYKIIEKRQSVAFWCNPISGHATLYWYQQILGQGPKLLIQFQNNGVVDDSQLPKDRFSAERLKGVDSTLKIQPAKLEDSAVYLCVSSSRTVSYEQYFGPGTRLTVT.